Each of the 5 T cell receptor beta chains below was sequenced from the same sample in a study of spatial heterogeneity in lung cancer. One entry per CDR3 protein results from TCRdb running MiXCR on the 5' RACE reads. The data hold approximately 47,000 distinct CDR3 sequences, with about 7.4% observed a single time. The time point is: sample taken at primary tumor resection. The input material, whole RNA from tumor, nontumor lung or frozen PBMC, was sequenced unsorted. The source material was PBMCs, sampled at surgery. All receptors come from a female donor with early-stage non-small cell lung cancer.

This clonotype was picked up many times. The J gene is TRBJ2-1, the V gene TRBV6-1; 8 bases are a match to TRBD2. Germline CDR1 reads MNHNS; CDR2 reads SASEGT. The CDR3 extends over 15 amino acids. V dropped 2 bases and J dropped 9; count of bases not matched to a gene: 9. The CDR3 DNA follows: TGTGCCAGCAGTGAAAGGACTAGCATAGTTGGTGAGCAGTTCTTC. It is translated as CASSERTSIVGEQFF.

In this sample, this clonotype turned up many times. This chain connects TRBV2 to TRBJ2-6; 11 bases are shared with TRBD2. Germline CDR1 SNHLY, CDR2 FYNNEI. The CDR3 runs to 18 residues. V was clipped by 4 bases and J by 0 bases; unmatched bases: 5. The DNA for the CDR3 is TGTGCCAGCAGTGCCCTAGCGGGGGGCCGCTCTGGGGCCAACGTCCTGACTTTC. It yields the protein CASSALAGGRSGANVLTF. The full variable domain, in which reference TRBV2 and TRBJ2-6 provide the parts outside the CDR3, is EPEVTQTPSHQVTQMGQEVILRCVPISNHLYFYWYRQILGQKVEFLVSFYNNEISEKSEIFDDQFSVERPDGSNFTLKIRSTKLEDSAMYFCASSALAGGRSGANVLTFGAGSRLTVL.

This clonotype was observed at least ten times. This chain joins TRBV7-2 and TRBJ2-5; 11 positions agree with TRBD2. Germline V gene lookup returns CDR1 SGHTA and CDR2 FQGNSA. Germline trimming cut 0 bases from V and 3 bases from J; bases unmatched to any gene: 3. The CDR3 has 16 amino acids. CDR3 DNA: TGTGCCAGCAGCTTAGCAGGACTAGCGGGTAAAGAGACCCAGTACTTC. Protein product: CASSLAGLAGKETQYF.

The rearrangement links TRBV7-2 to TRBJ2-2; D ambiguous. Trimming stripped 5 bases from V and 1 base from J, with 11 bases between. Germline CDR1 SGHTA, CDR2 FQGNSA. This CDR3 has 15 amino acids. For the CDR3, the DNA is TGTGCCAGCAGCCCCGACGAGTGGAACACCGGGGAGCTGTTTTTT. This sequence encodes CASSPDEWNTGELFF.

This clonotype was detected many times. This chain connects TRBV6-2 or TRBV6-3 to TRBJ2-7; 7 bases line up with TRBD1. Germline CDR1 MNHEY, CDR2 SVGEGT. The CDR3 totals 14 residues. V dropped 6 bases and J dropped 5; count of bases not matched to a gene: 10. The CDR3 coding sequence is TGTGCCAGCAGACCACAGGGGTGGGGGAACGAGCAGTACTTC. Its protein is CASRPQGWGNEQYF.